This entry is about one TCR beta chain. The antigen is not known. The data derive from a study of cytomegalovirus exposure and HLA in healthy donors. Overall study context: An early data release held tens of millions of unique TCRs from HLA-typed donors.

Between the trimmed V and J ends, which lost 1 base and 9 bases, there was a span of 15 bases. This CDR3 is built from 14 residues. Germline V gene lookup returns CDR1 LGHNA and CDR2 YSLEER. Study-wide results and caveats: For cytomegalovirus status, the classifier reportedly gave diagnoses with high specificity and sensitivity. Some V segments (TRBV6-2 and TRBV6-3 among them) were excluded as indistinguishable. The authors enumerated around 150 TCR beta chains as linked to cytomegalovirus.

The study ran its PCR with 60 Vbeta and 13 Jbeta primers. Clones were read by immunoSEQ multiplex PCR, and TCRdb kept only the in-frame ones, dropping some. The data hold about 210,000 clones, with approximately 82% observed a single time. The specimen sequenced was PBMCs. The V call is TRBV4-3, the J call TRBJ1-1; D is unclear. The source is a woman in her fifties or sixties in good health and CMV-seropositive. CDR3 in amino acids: CASSQASLGKQAFF. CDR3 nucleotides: TGCGCCAGCAGCCAAGCTAGCCTTGGGAAGCAAGCTTTCTTT.